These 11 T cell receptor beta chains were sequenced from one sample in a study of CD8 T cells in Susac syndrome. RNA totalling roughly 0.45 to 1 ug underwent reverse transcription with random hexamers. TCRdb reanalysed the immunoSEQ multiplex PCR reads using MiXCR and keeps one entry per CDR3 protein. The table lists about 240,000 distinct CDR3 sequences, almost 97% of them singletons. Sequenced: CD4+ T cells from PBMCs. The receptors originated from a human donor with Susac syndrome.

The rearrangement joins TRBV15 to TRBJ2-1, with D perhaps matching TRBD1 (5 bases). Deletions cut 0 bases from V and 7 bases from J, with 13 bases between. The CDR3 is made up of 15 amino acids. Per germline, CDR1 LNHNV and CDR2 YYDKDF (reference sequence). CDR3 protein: CATSRDVIPGNEQFF. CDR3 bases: TGTGCCACCAGCAGAGATGTCATCCCAGGGAATGAGCAGTTCTTC.

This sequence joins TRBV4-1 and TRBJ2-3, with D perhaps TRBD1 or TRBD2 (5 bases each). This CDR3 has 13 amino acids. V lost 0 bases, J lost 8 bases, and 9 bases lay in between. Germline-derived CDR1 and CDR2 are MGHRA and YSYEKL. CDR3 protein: CASSQEGTGTQYF. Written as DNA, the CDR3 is TGCGCCAGCAGCCAAGAGGGGACGGGTACGCAGTATTTT.

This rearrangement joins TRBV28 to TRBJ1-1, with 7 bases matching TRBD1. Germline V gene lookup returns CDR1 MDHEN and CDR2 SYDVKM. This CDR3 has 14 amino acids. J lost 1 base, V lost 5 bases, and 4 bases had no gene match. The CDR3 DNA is TGTGCCAGCAGTCTCCGGACAGGGAACACTGAAGCTTTCTTT. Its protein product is CASSLRTGNTEAFF.

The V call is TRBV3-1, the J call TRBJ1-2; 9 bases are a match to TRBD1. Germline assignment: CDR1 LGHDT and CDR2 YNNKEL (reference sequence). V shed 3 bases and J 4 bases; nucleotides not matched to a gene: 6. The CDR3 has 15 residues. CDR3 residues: CASSQRTGVGYGYTF. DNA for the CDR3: TGTGCCAGCAGCCAGAGGACAGGGGTCGGCTATGGCTACACCTTC.

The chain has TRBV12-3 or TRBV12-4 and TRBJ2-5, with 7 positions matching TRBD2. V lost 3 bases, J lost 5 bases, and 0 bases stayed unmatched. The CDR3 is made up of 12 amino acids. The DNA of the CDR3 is TGTGCCAGCAGTTTTAGCGGGGAGACCCAGTACTTC. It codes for CASSFSGETQYF.

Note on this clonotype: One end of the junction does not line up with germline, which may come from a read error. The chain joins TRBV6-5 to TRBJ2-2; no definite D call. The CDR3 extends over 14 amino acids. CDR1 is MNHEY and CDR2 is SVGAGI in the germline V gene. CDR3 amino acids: CASNYGRTTGELFF. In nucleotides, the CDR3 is TGTGCCAGCAATTACGGGCGAACCACCGGGGAGCTGTTTTTT.

The CDR3 loop is CASSQGPWGTQETQYF. CDR3 coding DNA: TGCGCCAGCAGCCAAGGTCCGTGGGGGACGCAAGAGACCCAGTACTTC. This chain joins TRBV4-1 and TRBJ2-5; D possibly matches TRBD1 or TRBD2 (5 bases each). This CDR3 is built from 16 residues. The V and J ends lost 1 base and 2 bases respectively, with 14 bases between them. Germline CDR1 is MGHRA and CDR2 is YSYEKL.

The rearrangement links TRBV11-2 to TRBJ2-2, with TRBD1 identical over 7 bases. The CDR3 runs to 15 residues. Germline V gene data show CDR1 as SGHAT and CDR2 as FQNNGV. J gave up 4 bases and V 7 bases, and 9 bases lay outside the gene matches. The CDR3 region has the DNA TGTGCCAGCACCCAAAACAGGGGCGGCACCGGGGAGCTGTTTTTT. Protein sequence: CASTQNRGGTGELFF.

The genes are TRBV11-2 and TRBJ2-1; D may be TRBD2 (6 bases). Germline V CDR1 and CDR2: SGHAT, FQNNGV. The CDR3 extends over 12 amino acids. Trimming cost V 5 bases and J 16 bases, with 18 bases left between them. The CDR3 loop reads CASSPSETSLFF. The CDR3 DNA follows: TGTGCCAGCAGCCCCAGCGAGACTAGTCTATTCTTC.

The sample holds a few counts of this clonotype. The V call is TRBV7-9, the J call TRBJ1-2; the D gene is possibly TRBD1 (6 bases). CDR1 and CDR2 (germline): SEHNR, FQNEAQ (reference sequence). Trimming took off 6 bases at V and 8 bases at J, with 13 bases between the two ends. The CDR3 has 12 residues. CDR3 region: CASSLRGDGYTF. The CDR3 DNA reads TGTGCCAGCAGTTTGAGGGGGGACGGCTACACCTTC.

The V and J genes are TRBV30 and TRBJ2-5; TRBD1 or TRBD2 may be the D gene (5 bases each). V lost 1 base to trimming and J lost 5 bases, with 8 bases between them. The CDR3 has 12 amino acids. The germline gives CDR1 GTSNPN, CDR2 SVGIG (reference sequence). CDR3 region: CAWSGGGETQYF. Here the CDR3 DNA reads TGTGCCTGGAGTGGGGGCGGGGAGACCCAGTACTTC.